Listed below are T cell receptor beta chains from one sample, sequenced in a study of T-cell memory formation after mild COVID-19. TCRdb passed the 5' RACE reads through MiXCR, listing each CDR3 protein once. The sample contains 110,000 to 150,000 distinct CDR3 sequences, about 25% of which appear only once. Source material: PBMCs or a T cell subset sorted from them (not recorded which). All receptors derive from an adult woman who had mild COVID-19 (a few samples of this study predate the infection). Cell type and time point are not known. CDR3s include the opening cysteine and the closing phenylalanine or tryptophan. The size field is filled for only some rows; it gives once, few, many or a size class.

CDR3 protein: CASSYDSSSNQPQHF
V gene: TRBV12-3/TRBV12-4
clone size: NA

CDR3 protein: CASSYQGPPTYEQYF
V gene: TRBV7-2
clone size: few

CDR3 protein: CASSPWTPSYNEQFF
V gene: TRBV4-1
clone size: few

CDR3 protein: CATSDLLKRPSGNTIYF
V gene: TRBV24-1
clone size: NA

CDR3 protein: CARSYGTSGNNEQFF
V gene: TRBV5-1
clone size: NA

CDR3 protein: CASSAIGGSDEQFF
V gene: TRBV9
clone size: few

CDR3 protein: CASSVGRGRDTEAFF
V gene: TRBV5-1
clone size: NA

CDR3 protein: CASASYSNQPQHF
V gene: TRBV27
clone size: few

CDR3 protein: CASSLYPGETEAFF
V gene: TRBV7-6
clone size: few

CDR3 protein: CASSHETSGRDYEQYF
V gene: TRBV7-2
clone size: many